What follows are 25 T cell receptor beta chains derived from one specimen sequenced in a study of post-analysis software for immune sequencing data. Each TCR beta cDNA library carried unique molecular identifiers. MiXCR was run by TCRdb on the PCR reads, yielding one entry per CDR3 protein. The sample holds about 820,000 distinct CDR3 sequences, under 70% seen once. General study results and limits: Four or five TRBV segments were more frequent in patients than controls; TRBV5-6, TRBV5-1 and TRBV20-1 belonged to this group.

These receptors have no known antigen. The sequenced material came from blood. Receptor source: a girl aged 10-17 years with multiple sclerosis.

This chain joins TRBV9 and TRBJ2-4; D might be TRBD2 (6 bases). The last part of the DNA fits TRBJ2-7 better; the J call may be wrong. Germline assignment: CDR1 SGDLS and CDR2 YYNGEE. This CDR3 has 14 residues. The CDR3 reads CASSAAGSVYEQYF. CDR3 bases: TGTGCCAGCAGCGCGGCGGGATCGGTCTACGAGCAGTACTTC.

This clonotype was seen at least ten times. The chain combines TRBV6-1 with TRBJ2-7; perhaps TRBD2 as D (5 bases). The ends were cut back, 5 bases at V and 3 bases at J, with 14 bases in the middle. There are 14 residues in the CDR3. CDR1 and CDR2 from the germline V gene are MNHNS and SASEGT. The chain's CDR3 is CASSREHGVYEQYF. The CDR3 nucleotides read TGTGCCAGCAGTAGGGAACACGGGGTCTACGAGCAGTACTTC.

The CDR3 DNA reads as TGCAGCGTCGACAGGGGAGATCGATATACGCAGTATTTT. Translated, it gives CSVDRGDRYTQYF. V gene TRBV29-1 combines with J gene TRBJ2-3; 8 nucleotides match TRBD1. This CDR3 region has 13 residues. The junction had 9 bases not matched to a gene; V was cut back by 6 bases and J by 7 bases. CDR1 and CDR2 from the germline V gene are SQVTM and ANQGSEA.

The chain joins TRBV21-1 to TRBJ1-2; the tabulated D call, TRBD1, remains unverified against the DNA. TRBV21-1 is termed a pseudogene. This CDR3 contains 15 residues. The DNA of the CDR3 is TGTGCCAGCCCCTTCCCGGGAGGATCTAACTATGGCTACACCTTC. Its translation is CASPFPGGSNYGYTF.

This clonotype was counted only a few times. The V call is TRBV5-5, the J call TRBJ2-5, with D unclear. Germline V gene lookup returns CDR1 SGHKS and CDR2 YYEKEE (reference sequence). V lost 0 bases and J 10 bases, leaving 16 bases between the germline ends. CDR3 length: 14 amino acids. The DNA of the CDR3 is TGTGCCAGCAGCTTGGAACAGCGAGACGTATTCCAGTACTTC. Translated, it gives CASSLEQRDVFQYF.

This sequence joins TRBV7-3 and TRBJ2-1, with D maybe TRBD2 (6 bases). The J call may be wrong; the DNA end is better matched by TRBJ2-7. Germline V CDR1 and CDR2: SGHTA, FQGTGA. The CDR3 length is 16 residues. The CDR3 DNA reads as TGTGCCAGCAGCTTAGGTTTGGCGGGGCGTTACAATGAGCAGTACTTC. Translating it yields CASSLGLAGRYNEQYF.

This chain links TRBV7-8 with TRBJ2-1; TRBD1 agrees at 9 bases. V lost 0 bases, J lost 3 bases, and 6 bases stayed unmatched. Per the germline V gene, CDR1 is SGHVS and CDR2 is FQNEAQ. The CDR3 totals 17 residues. The CDR3 here is CASSLAYRGRNYNEQFF. The DNA of the CDR3 is TGTGCCAGCAGCTTAGCATACAGGGGGCGGAACTACAATGAGCAGTTCTTC.

This clonotype came up a few times. The chain carries TRBV5-1 and TRBJ2-1; TRBD1 might be the D (6 bases). V shed 0 bases and J shed 7 bases, with 14 bases lying between them. This CDR3 has 15 residues. Germline-derived CDR1 and CDR2 are SGHRS and YFSETQ. The CDR3 bases are TGCGCCAGCAGCTTGGCACAGGGTGGTCCTAATGAGCAGTTCTTC. Translation: CASSLAQGGPNEQFF. Full variable domain (outside the CDR3, taken from reference TRBV5-1 and TRBJ2-1): KAGVTQTPRYLIKTRGQQVTLSCSPISGHRSVSWYQQTPGQGLQFLFEYFSETQRNKGNFPGRFSGRQFSNSRSEMNVSTLELGDSALYLCASSLAQGGPNEQFFGPGTRLTVL.

Only one count was recorded for this clonotype. V usage is TRBV6-6 and J usage is TRBJ1-5; TRBD1 aligns across 9 bases. This CDR3 comprises 15 residues. Germline loops: CDR1 MNHNY, CDR2 SVGAGI (reference sequence). After removal of 5 bases from V and 1 base from J, the junction contained 3 bases not matched to a gene. The CDR3: CASSPQGASNQPQHF. Here the CDR3 DNA reads TGTGCCAGCAGTCCACAGGGGGCGAGCAATCAGCCCCAGCATTTT.

The genes are TRBV3-1 and TRBJ2-1; 12 nucleotides line up with TRBD2. Germline V lookup: CDR1 LGHDT, CDR2 YNNKEL (reference sequence). The CDR3 has 16 amino acids. J gave up 4 bases and V 1 base, and 2 bases lay outside the gene matches. Here the CDR3 DNA reads TGTGCCAGCAGCCAAGCTAGCGGGGGGGCGTACAATGAGCAGTTCTTC. This sequence encodes CASSQASGGAYNEQFF.

The chain recombines TRBV29-1 with TRBJ2-5; D assignment may be TRBD1 or TRBD2 (5 bases each). The DNA end is more similar to TRBJ2-7, so the J call may be wrong. The CDR3 sequence is 14 residues long. Germline values: CDR1 SQVTM, CDR2 ANQGSEA. The DNA of the CDR3 is TGCAGCGTGGGAGAGGGGCTACTCTCCTACGAGCAGTACTTC. Its translation: CSVGEGLLSYEQYF.

In the case of this clonotype: The CDR3 does not end in the conserved phenylalanine or tryptophan, so this is likely a read error. V gene TRBV6-2 or TRBV6-3 combines with J gene TRBJ2-3; D remains ambiguous. The CDR3 extends over 13 amino acids. V dropped 6 bases and J dropped 4 bases, with 11 bases sitting between them. CDR1 is MNHEY, CDR2 SVGEGT, per germline. As DNA, the CDR3 is TGTGCCAGCAGCCCCCTCGCAGCAGATACGCAGTATTGT. Translated, it gives CASSPLAADTQYC.

The rearrangement uses TRBV3-1 and TRBJ1-5; D ambiguous. V was trimmed by 1 base and J by 0 bases, leaving 10 bases between them. Germline V gene data show CDR1 as LGHDT and CDR2 as YNNKEL (reference sequence). The CDR3 loop spans 16 amino acids. The CDR3 loop is CASSQAGLYSNQPQHF. The DNA of the CDR3 is TGTGCCAGCAGCCAAGCAGGACTGTATAGCAATCAGCCCCAGCATTTT.

The J gene is TRBJ2-3, the V gene TRBV5-1; TRBD2 matches 7 bases. The V and J ends lost 4 bases and 2 bases, in that order; junction bases with no gene match: 4. The CDR3 sequence is 14 residues long. CDR1 is SGHRS, CDR2 YFSETQ, per germline. The CDR3 region is CASSATSVTDTQYF. CDR3 sequence (DNA): TGCGCCAGCAGCGCTACTAGCGTCACAGATACGCAGTATTTT.

The rearrangement joins TRBV7-2 to TRBJ2-3, with 8 bases fitting TRBD1. This CDR3 comprises 18 residues. Germline values: CDR1 SGHTA, CDR2 FQGNSA. Unmatched junction bases numbered 9, after V lost 1 base and J lost 0 bases. The CDR3 region is CASSLVVRGRPSTDTQYF. For the CDR3, the DNA is TGTGCCAGCAGCTTAGTTGTCAGGGGGCGCCCTAGCACAGATACGCAGTATTTT.

This clonotype was detected a few times. The chain uses TRBV20-1 and TRBJ2-5; D is tentatively TRBD1 or TRBD2 (5 bases each). The CDR3 length is 13 residues. The V and J ends lost 2 bases and 1 base respectively, with 8 bases between them. Germline V CDR1 and CDR2: DFQATT, SNEGSKA (reference sequence). CDR3 sequence reads: CSARPGPQETQYF. CDR3 sequence (DNA): TGCAGTGCTAGACCGGGGCCCCAAGAGACCCAGTACTTC.

This chain uses TRBV5-1 with TRBJ2-1, with D perhaps TRBD2 (6 bases). V was cut by 0 bases and J by 5 bases, with 12 bases left in between. Germline loops: CDR1 SGHRS, CDR2 YFSETQ. CDR3 length: 15 amino acids. CDR3 bases: TGCGCCAGCAGCTTGGTGGCGGGGACGAACAATGAGCAGTTCTTC. It yields the protein CASSLVAGTNNEQFF.

The rearrangement links TRBV6-6 to TRBJ2-5, with D perhaps TRBD2 (6 bases). Germline loops: CDR1 MNHNY, CDR2 SVGAGI (reference sequence). V was trimmed by 2 bases and J by 4 bases, leaving 11 bases between them. This CDR3 is 14 amino acids long. The CDR3 spells CASSYTSSRETQYF. The CDR3 DNA sequence: TGTGCCAGCAGTTACACTAGCTCCCGAGAGACCCAGTACTTC.

The chain couples TRBV6-5 to TRBJ1-2; D may be TRBD1 (5 bases). Trimming shortened V by 1 base and J by 8 bases, and 17 bases separated the two germline ends. The CDR3 consists of 15 residues. Germline loops: CDR1 MNHEY, CDR2 SVGAGI. CDR3 loop: CASSYFSGTTGGYTF. CDR3 bases: TGTGCCAGCAGTTACTTTTCCGGGACGACGGGAGGCTACACCTTC.

The chain carries TRBV5-1 and TRBJ2-1; tentative D call: TRBD2 (5 bases). Germline lookup yields CDR1 SGHRS and CDR2 YFSETQ. Between the trimmed V and J ends, which lost 2 bases and 1 base, there was a span of 10 bases. This CDR3 comprises 15 residues. CDR3 bases: TGCGCCAGCAGCTTTGGACTCGATTCCTACAATGAGCAGTTCTTC. As protein: CASSFGLDSYNEQFF.

The sample holds a few counts of this clonotype. V and J are TRBV29-1 and TRBJ2-3, with 7 positions matching TRBD2. V shed 6 bases, J shed 2 bases, and the junction held 11 bases outside the gene matches. This CDR3 has 15 amino acids. CDR1 is SQVTM and CDR2 is ANQGSEA in the germline V gene. CDR3 protein: CSVSPGEGDTDTQYF. The CDR3 nucleotides read TGCAGCGTATCGCCGGGGGAGGGAGACACAGATACGCAGTATTTT.

This chain uses TRBV5-1 with TRBJ2-7; 8 bases agree with TRBD2. This CDR3 is built from 13 residues. In germline, CDR1 is SGHRS, CDR2 YFSETQ. The ends lost 5 bases at V and 5 bases at J; junction bases unmatched: 6. CDR3 residues: CASRSSGGHEQYF. Written as DNA, the CDR3 is TGCGCCAGCAGGTCAAGCGGGGGCCACGAGCAGTACTTC.

The V call is TRBV27, the J call TRBJ1-1; a weak D match, TRBD1 (5 bases). Germline assignment: CDR1 MNHEY and CDR2 SMNVEV (reference sequence). V was trimmed by 3 bases and J by 4 bases, leaving 12 bases between them. This CDR3 has 14 amino acids. The CDR3, as DNA: TGTGCCAGCAGTTTCCATGGGGGGATCACTGAAGCTTTCTTT. Translating gives CASSFHGGITEAFF.

About this clonotype: An end of the junction does not agree with germline; a read error may underlie this. V and J are TRBV5-1 and TRBJ2-5; possible D gene TRBD1, 6 bases. CDR3 length: 14 amino acids. Germline V gene sequence: CDR1 SGHRS, CDR2 YFSETQ. The CDR3 DNA reads as TGCGCCAGCAGTCTCCCCCAGGGACAAGAGACCCAGTACTTT. Residues: CASSLPQGQETQYF.

The table lists this clonotype with a few counts. The chain couples TRBV29-1 to TRBJ2-5; the match to TRBD2 covers 7 bases. The junction had 10 bases not matched to a gene; V was cut back by 7 bases and J by 5 bases. Germline V gene data show CDR1 as SQVTM and CDR2 as ANQGSEA. The CDR3 extends over 13 amino acids. The CDR3 sequence: CSADPLAAETQYF. The CDR3 DNA is TGCAGCGCTGACCCCCTAGCGGCGGAGACCCAGTACTTC. The complete variable domain, with remaining parts taken from reference TRBV29-1 and TRBJ2-5, reads SAVISQKPSRDICQRGTSLTIQCQVDSQVTMMFWYRQQPGQSLTLIATANQGSEATYESGFVIDKFPISRPNLTFSTLTVSNMSPEDSSIYLCSADPLAAETQYFGPGTRLLVL.